This T cell receptor (beta chain) is drawn from a study of blood T cells in healthy people across ages. A second PCR of 7 to 11 cycles used a sample-barcoded 5' primer and a J-beta primer mix. MiXCR was run by TCRdb on the 5' RACE reads, yielding one entry per CDR3 protein. The table includes over a million distinct CDR3 sequences, approximately 39% detected once. Healthy Caucasian individuals from Russia aged roughly 6 to 95 were enrolled as donors. Findings of the study overall: Older age went with lower TCR beta diversity per million T cells, in a roughly linear way.

On this clonotype itself: Its antigen remains unidentified.

CDR3 length equals 16 residues. CDR1 and CDR2 from the germline V gene are SGHKS and YYEKEE (reference sequence). The V and J ends lost 2 bases and 8 bases, in that order; junction bases with no gene match: 12. This sequence was found in a young woman in good health. The chain links TRBV5-5 to TRBJ2-1; TRBD2 matches 8 bases. The sequenced sample consisted of blood. The CDR3 DNA sequence: TGTGCCAGCAGCTTTGAACTAGCGGTCAAGGCCGATGAGCAGTTCTTC. This encodes CASSFELAVKADEQFF.